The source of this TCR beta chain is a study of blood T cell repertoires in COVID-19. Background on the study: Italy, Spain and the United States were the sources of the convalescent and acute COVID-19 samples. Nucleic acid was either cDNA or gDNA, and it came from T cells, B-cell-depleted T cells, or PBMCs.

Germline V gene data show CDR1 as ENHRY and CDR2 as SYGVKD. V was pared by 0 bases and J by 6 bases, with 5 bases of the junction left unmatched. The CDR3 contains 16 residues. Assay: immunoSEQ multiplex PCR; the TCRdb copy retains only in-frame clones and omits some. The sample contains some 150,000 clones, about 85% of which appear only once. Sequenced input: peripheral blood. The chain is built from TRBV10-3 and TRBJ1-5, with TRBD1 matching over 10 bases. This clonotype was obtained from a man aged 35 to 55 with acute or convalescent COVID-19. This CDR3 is CAISESGTGVGQPQHF. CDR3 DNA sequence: TGTGCCATCAGTGAGTCCGGGACAGGGGTGGGTCAGCCCCAGCATTTT.